A single sample gave rise to the 8 T cell receptor beta chains below, sequenced in a study of beta chain features in type 1 diabetes. Reverse transcribing all isolated RNA meant expressed TCRB transcripts were sequenced. The repertoire was sequenced with immunoSEQ multiplex PCR; TCRdb's copy has only in-frame clones and lacks some. The sample carries around 650,000 clones, 9.5% to 15% recorded once. The antigens these receptors bind are not known. Whole-study results and caveats: Shorter TCRB CDR3s, moderately but significantly so, marked every one of the four CD4+ subsets in Type 1 diabetes patients.

Material for sequencing was naive CD4+ T cells from blood. Every receptor here comes from a man under 40 with type 1 diabetes.

The table lists this clone with a few counts. This chain uses TRBV7-9 with TRBJ1-2, with TRBD1 matching 7 bases. The CDR3 covers 15 residues. Germline V gene sequence: CDR1 SEHNR, CDR2 FQNEAQ (reference sequence). The trim removed 5 bases at V and 9 bases at J, leaving 15 bases unmatched. The CDR3 DNA reads as TGTGCCAGCAGCGCCGGCGTAGAGGGGGCAAGTAGCTACACCTTC. Its protein is CASSAGVEGASSYTF.

The chain links TRBV10-3 to TRBJ2-1, with D tentatively TRBD1 or TRBD2 (5 bases each). CDR3 size: 12 residues. V lost 6 bases, J lost 10 bases, and 13 bases lay in between. Per the germline V gene, CDR1 is ENHRY and CDR2 is SYGVKD. The CDR3 sequence: CAISDEGWEQFF. The CDR3, as DNA: TGTGCCATCAGCGACGAGGGGTGGGAGCAGTTCTTC.

This clone was recorded a few times. This chain links TRBV27 with TRBJ2-7, with 11 bases aligning to TRBD1. The length of the CDR3 is 17 residues. J was trimmed by 0 bases and V by 3 bases; bases with no gene match: 7. Germline V lookup: CDR1 MNHEY, CDR2 SMNVEV (reference sequence). For the CDR3, the DNA is TGTGCCAGCAGTTTGGAAGGGACAGGGGGTTCCTCCTACGAGCAGTACTTC. Amino acids: CASSLEGTGGSSYEQYF.

This clone turned up a few times. The chain employs TRBV6-1 and TRBJ1-4; TRBD1 is a possible D gene (5 bases). The CDR3 contains 12 residues. Between the trimmed V and J ends, which lost 8 bases and 5 bases, there was a span of 9 bases. CDR1 is MNHNS, CDR2 SASEGT, per germline. The CDR3 is CASRDYNEKLFF. The CDR3 DNA reads as TGTGCCAGCCGGGACTACAATGAAAAACTGTTTTTT.

The sample holds a few counts of this clone. This chain joins TRBV7-2 and TRBJ1-3; a weak D match, TRBD1 (6 bases). The CDR3 covers 16 residues. Germline values: CDR1 SGHTA, CDR2 FQGNSA. V was clipped by 3 bases and J by 0 bases, with 12 bases between them. CDR3 amino acids: CASSFSTGHSGNTIYF. The DNA for the CDR3 is TGTGCCAGCAGCTTCTCGACAGGCCACTCTGGAAACACCATATATTTT. Drawing the rest from reference TRBV7-2 and TRBJ1-3, the complete variable domain is GAGVSQSPSNKVTEKGKDVELRCDPISGHTALYWYRQSLGQGLEFLIYFQGNSAPDKSGLPSDRFSAERTGGSVSTLTIQRTQQEDSAVYLCASSFSTGHSGNTIYFGEGSWLTVV.

With respect to this clone: Additional DNA sequences in this sample encode the identical CDR3. This rearrangement joins TRBV7-2 to TRBJ1-3, with D unclear. Trimming cost V 3 bases and J 1 base, with 7 bases left between them. The CDR3 length is 14 residues. The V gene's germline CDR1 is SGHTA and CDR2 FQGNSA. The CDR3 DNA reads TGTGCCAGCAGCTTTGGAGGGTCTGGAAACACCATATATTTT. The encoded protein is CASSFGGSGNTIYF.

The genes are TRBV25-1 and TRBJ2-3; tentatively, D is TRBD1 or TRBD2 (5 bases each). Germline V gene sequence: CDR1 MGHDK, CDR2 SYGVNS. The CDR3 spans 16 residues. V was pared by 3 bases and J by 6 bases, with 19 bases between. The CDR3 nucleotides are TGTGCCAGCAGTGACCTCACGGGGCTTGGATGGGATACGCAGTATTTT. This gives the protein CASSDLTGLGWDTQYF. Based on the CDR3 plus reference TRBV25-1 and TRBJ2-3, the full variable domain is EADIYQTPRYLVIGTGKKITLECSQTMGHDKMYWYQQDPGMELHLIHYSYGVNSTEKGDLSSESTVSRIRTEHFPLTLESARPSHTSQYLCASSDLTGLGWDTQYFGPGTRLTVL.

The chain recombines TRBV19 with TRBJ1-1; possible D gene TRBD1, 5 bases. Germline loops: CDR1 LNHDA, CDR2 SQIVND (reference sequence). This CDR3 contains 13 residues. With 3 bases removed from V and 3 bases from J, the gap between germline ends came to 8 bases. CDR3 sequence reads: CASSIQQDTEAFF. CDR3 nucleotide sequence: TGTGCCAGTAGTATCCAACAGGACACTGAAGCTTTCTTT.